Presented here are 3 T cell receptor beta chains from one specimen sequenced in a study of T cells after yellow fever vaccination. TCRdb reprocessed the 5' RACE reads via MiXCR and lists one record per CDR3 protein. The sample consists of over 35,000 distinct CDR3 sequences, around 6.8% of them appearing once. Sequences were derived from PBMCs, either bulk or a sorted T-cell subset (CD4+, CD8+, memory, or dextramer-sorted; not recorded which), sampled 45 days after the yellow fever booster vaccination. All receptors come from a man under 40 who received the YFV17D yellow fever vaccine.

Many counts were recorded for this clonotype. The V gene is TRBV24-1, the J gene TRBJ2-3; D ambiguous. Deletions cut 1 base from V and 3 bases from J, with 10 bases between. The CDR3 spans 15 residues. Germline lookup yields CDR1 KGHDR and CDR2 SFDVKD. For the CDR3, the DNA is TGTGCCACCAGTGATTTCGGCAGGTGGACAGATACGCAGTATTTT. Translated: CATSDFGRWTDTQYF.

This clonotype was observed at least ten times. The chain combines TRBV7-2 with TRBJ2-7, with D uncertain. Germline CDR1 and CDR2: SGHTA and FQGNSA. With 3 bases removed from V and 1 base from J, the gap between germline ends came to 13 bases. The CDR3 is 15 amino acids. CDR3 sequence reads: CASSFGQYNSYEQYF. The CDR3 bases are TGTGCCAGCAGCTTCGGTCAGTACAATTCCTACGAGCAGTACTTC. Full variable domain (outside the CDR3, taken from reference TRBV7-2 and TRBJ2-7): GAGVSQSPSNKVTEKGKDVELRCDPISGHTALYWYRQSLGQGLEFLIYFQGNSAPDKSGLPSDRFSAERTGGSVSTLTIQRTQQEDSAVYLCASSFGQYNSYEQYFGPGTRLTVT.

This clonotype was picked up many times. J is TRBJ2-7 and V is TRBV10-2, with no clear D. V shed 4 bases and J shed 1 base, with 2 bases lying between them. Germline assignment: CDR1 WSHSY and CDR2 SAAADI. The CDR3 runs to 11 residues. CDR3 DNA sequence: TGCGCCAGCAGTGGATCCTACGAGCAGTACTTC. Encoded protein: CASSGSYEQYF.